Each of the 13 T cell receptor beta chains below was sequenced from the same sample in a study of blood T cell repertoires in COVID-19. Sequencing was performed with immunoSEQ multiplex PCR; in TCRdb, only in-frame clones are kept and a portion is missing. The profile shows 320,000 or so clones, over 75% of them singletons. Sample: PBMCs or T cells enriched from blood (not recorded which). The source of these receptors is a man aged 25 to 40 who had recovered from COVID-19.

The chain carries TRBV11-2 and TRBJ2-1; 11 bases are shared with TRBD2. Trimming at V came to 0 bases and at J to 2 bases, leaving 12 bases not matched to a gene. Per the germline V gene, CDR1 is SGHAT and CDR2 is FQNNGV. CDR3 length: 20 residues. CDR3 coding DNA: TGTGCCAGCAGCTTAGACGGGCTAGCGGGGGGCCGGGGCACCTACAATGAGCAGTTCTTC. Translating gives CASSLDGLAGGRGTYNEQFF.

The gene calls are TRBV30 and TRBJ1-6, with 10 nucleotides matching TRBD1. With V trimmed by 0 bases and J by 8 bases, 4 bases remained unmatched. CDR3 length: 15 amino acids. Germline V gene sequence: CDR1 GTSNPN, CDR2 SVGIG (reference sequence). The CDR3 reads CAWSVLGTGDSPLHF. CDR3 coding DNA: TGTGCCTGGAGTGTACTAGGGACAGGGGATTCACCCCTCCACTTT. Combining the CDR3 with reference TRBV30 and TRBJ1-6 gives the whole variable domain SQTIHQWPATLVQPVGSPLSLECTVEGTSNPNLYWYRQAAGRGLQLLFYSVGIGQISSEVPQNLSASRPQDRQFILSSKKLLLSDSGFYLCAWSVLGTGDSPLHFGNGTRLTVT.

The CDR3: CASSPPGLNEQFF. The CDR3 region has the DNA TGTGCCAGCTCACCTCCAGGTTTAAATGAGCAGTTCTTC. The genes are TRBV18 and TRBJ2-1; D is uncertain. The germline V gene has CDR1 KGHSH and CDR2 LQKENI. This CDR3 spans 13 amino acids. The V end was cut by 3 bases, the J end by 7 bases, with 10 bases between. The full variable domain, completed using reference TRBV18 and TRBJ2-1, is NAGVMQNPRHLVRRRGQEARLRCSPMKGHSHVYWYRQLPEEGLKFMVYLQKENIIDESGMPKERFSAEFPKEGPSILRIQQVVRGDSAAYFCASSPPGLNEQFFGPGTRLTVL.

The rearrangement uses TRBV27 and TRBJ1-6; no clear D. The CDR3 is made up of 15 amino acids. Germline loops: CDR1 MNHEY, CDR2 SMNVEV (reference sequence). Trimming removed 2 bases from V and 7 bases from J, with 12 bases in between. Written as DNA, the CDR3 is TGTGCCAGCAGTTTAGGATGGGCGGGGAATTCACCCCTCCACTTT. Encoded protein: CASSLGWAGNSPLHF.

J is TRBJ1-4 and V is TRBV29-1, with D perhaps matching TRBD1 (5 bases). Trimming left V 7 bases short and J 8 bases short, with 14 bases between. From germline, CDR1 is SQVTM and CDR2 ANQGSEA. The CDR3 extends over 12 amino acids. The CDR3 region has the DNA TGCAGCGCCGCGGGGGTCGGGGAAAAACTGTTTTTT. This sequence encodes CSAAGVGEKLFF.

The chain's CDR3 is CASSLVGGSGNTIYF. For the CDR3, the DNA is TGTGCCAGCAGCTTAGTAGGGGGAAGTGGAAACACCATATATTTT. This chain joins TRBV7-9 and TRBJ1-3, with D possibly being TRBD1 (6 bases). The V end lost 1 base, the J end lost 3 bases, and 10 bases lay between the germline ends. Germline V gene sequence: CDR1 SEHNR, CDR2 FQNEAQ (reference sequence). This CDR3 contains 15 residues.

The chain carries TRBV5-1 and TRBJ1-6, with D maybe TRBD1 (6 bases). From germline, CDR1 is SGHRS and CDR2 YFSETQ. Between the trimmed V and J ends, which lost 4 bases and 7 bases, there was a span of 9 bases. This CDR3 contains 13 residues. The CDR3 nucleotides read TGCGCCAGCAGCGACACAGGGAATTCACCCCTCCACTTT. Translation: CASSDTGNSPLHF.

The chain carries TRBV2 and TRBJ1-4; D not certain. This CDR3 region has 10 residues. V lost 8 bases and J 13 bases, leaving 11 bases between the germline ends. Germline-derived CDR1 and CDR2 are SNHLY and FYNNEI. CDR3 sequence reads: CASGGIRLFF. In DNA, the CDR3 is TGTGCCAGCGGAGGGATTCGACTGTTTTTT.

The chain recombines TRBV5-1 with TRBJ2-7; 12 bases align to TRBD2. CDR3 size: 15 residues. V lost 5 bases to trimming and J lost 2 bases; unmatched junction nucleotides: 5. Germline CDR1 is SGHRS and CDR2 is YFSETQ. The CDR3 DNA reads as TGCGCCAGCAGGCGACTAGCGGGGGAAACCTACGAGCAGTACTTC. Its protein is CASRRLAGETYEQYF.

The chain uses TRBV28 and TRBJ2-7; 8 bases fit TRBD2. The CDR3 is made up of 19 amino acids. Trimming at V came to 5 bases and at J to 6 bases, leaving 24 bases not matched to a gene. Per germline, CDR1 MDHEN and CDR2 SYDVKM. The CDR3, as DNA: TGTGCCAGCAGTCTACCCCCGGGGGTAGCGGGGAACCTACGTGGCGAGCAGTACTTC. This sequence encodes CASSLPPGVAGNLRGEQYF.

The chain is built from TRBV3-1 (or the pseudogene TRBV3-2) and TRBJ2-5; D may be TRBD1 (6 bases). The CDR3 sequence is 13 residues long. Trimming pared 10 bases from V and 1 base from J, leaving 13 bases between. CDR1 and CDR2 (germline): LGHDT, YNNKEL (reference sequence). CDR3 sequence reads: CATATGSQETQYF. CDR3 DNA: TGTGCCACCGCCACAGGGTCCCAAGAGACCCAGTACTTC.

The chain combines TRBV18 with TRBJ1-2; possibly TRBD1 for D (5 bases). The V gene's germline CDR1 is KGHSH and CDR2 LQKENI. V lost 11 bases and J lost 3, with 16 bases in between. The CDR3 length is 13 residues. CDR3 DNA: TGTGCCGGGGCGGGACGAGGGGACTATGGCTACACCTTC. Protein: CAGAGRGDYGYTF.

V gene TRBV2 combines with J gene TRBJ1-1; D might be TRBD1 (6 bases). The V end lost 10 bases, the J end lost 4 bases, and 16 bases lay between the germline ends. The CDR3 runs 13 residues. CDR1 and CDR2 from the germline V gene are SNHLY and FYNNEI. Here the CDR3 DNA reads TGTGCCATGGCAGGGGCCTGGGGCACTGAAGCTTTCTTT. It yields the protein CAMAGAWGTEAFF. Filled out from reference TRBV2 and TRBJ1-1, the complete variable domain reads EPEVTQTPSHQVTQMGQEVILRCVPISNHLYFYWYRQILGQKVEFLVSFYNNEISEKSEIFDDQFSVERPDGSNFTLKIRSTKLEDSAMYFCAMAGAWGTEAFFGQGTRLTVV.